This T cell receptor (beta chain) was captured in a study of long-term antiretroviral therapy in people with HIV (dated by TCRdb to 2021 to 2024). Regarding the study in general: The earliest samples were collected roughly a decade before the 2015 WHO recommendation for immediate ART, at a time when ART was usually postponed until CD4 counts fell. A retrospective serial study tested whether ART initiation and durable HIV suppression were associated with changes in peripheral blood TRB repertoire composition and diversity. A total of roughly 180 cryopreserved PBMC samples were contributed to the cohort by 30 adults with confirmed HIV infection, with samples collected serially over a mean of 6 years (range 1-12). Among the 25 to 30 participants with HIV, fewer than twelve were female. No cross-contamination during QIAcube processing turned up in test extractions that ran a monoclonal T-cell line alongside 30 to 35 polyclonal samples. Results and caveats for the whole study, not just this receptor: Because PBMC availability was limited, only the TCR beta chain was sequenced, with no alpha chain pairing. CDR3 length ranges in HIV repertoires were narrower than in controls, and network structure suggested an antigen-experienced repertoire with only a slight naive shift after ART. Because cell numbers in pre-ART samples were limited, unsorted PBMC were profiled instead of sorted CD4+ and CD8+ T cells. A significant increase in TRB diversity was found to be associated with ART initiation, although TRB diversity was observed to remain significantly below that of transplant donor controls even after long-term ART. Expanded TRB clones identified before ART initiation dominated the repertoire across all time points, though the dominance fluctuated and decreased in many PLHIV after ART. The samples were dated from about 2004 to 2017, and the ART regimens that were used may be less effective than current ART regimens. No data were available on ART adherence, viral resistance or therapy changes, limiting inferences about post-ART repertoire changes.

The immunoSEQ hsTCRB v3.0 assay was used at survey level resolution to sequence the TRB variable region. The targeted TRB sequencing depth was roughly 35,000-50,000 T-cell genomes per sample. TRB libraries were pooled and sequenced on an Illumina MiSeq using a v3 150-cycle kit. Per the source publication's procedure: Repertoire analysis was performed in R inside a reproducible Nextflow workflow that covered QC, data transformation and analysis. LymphoSeq2, an R package for AIRR-Seq data exploration, was used to implement custom analyses. Several samples that produced fewer than 5000 total TRB sequences were removed, so about 200 HIV repertoires were analyzed. Among the roughly 180 retained HIV repertoires, 59 were collected before ART initiation and some 130 after ART initiation. Repertoires were downsampled to 5000 TRB nucleotide sequences, and summary statistics were averaged over 100 downsampling iterations. TRB sequences were retained for analysis only if CDR3 regions of at least seven amino acids were present. Diversity was measured with a Shannon entropy-derived clonality score and the Gini coefficient. In the repertoire networks, any two of the top 5000 CDR3 amino acid sequences were linked whenever the two sequences differed by an edit distance of one. Antigen specificity groups and MHC restriction were predicted for TRB CDR3 amino acid sequences with GLIPH2. To flag known CMV, EBV, HIV or tissue antigen associations, CDR3 amino acid sequences were matched against VDJdb and McPAS-TCR. Pre-ART, post-ART and control groups were compared with Wilcoxon signed-rank tests and Holm-Bonferroni correction. TCRdb re-hosts the immuneACCESS table, in-frame sequences only. Its copies lack some clones; in the studies checked, an unresolved V gene accounts for under half of them, and the cause for the rest is not known. The DNA was the basis for D and trimming; V, J and clone size are from that table. For this sample there are approximately 27,000 clones; around 90% appear just once. About 4.5% of the sample rests with the top ten.

To be included, a participant needed at least one PBMC sample from before ART initiation plus at least two post-ART samples. Every participant with HIV received treatment in the United States of America. Before DNA extraction, cryopreserved samples containing roughly 0.9-11 million PBMC were thawed and washed. At the time of the earliest PBMC sample for each participant with HIV, ages ranged from about 20 to 54 years. PBMC samples were contributed by each participant from 1-4 timepoints before ART initiation and 2-8 timepoints after ART initiation, with a median of 7 samples. For every participant, serial HIV viral load, CD4+ T-cell count, ART history and demographic data were obtained. Using a Qiagen kit on a QIAcube, genomic DNA was extracted from unsorted PBMC, with samples processed in batches of 12. Trimming leaves V shorter by 2 bases and J shorter by 5 bases, with the junction holding 6 bases beyond the gene matches. The CDR3, from cysteine to phenylalanine, totals 14 residues. Only the CDR3 portion is preserved as DNA: 42 bases, with reading frame beginning at the first base. The germline V gene (reference sequence) sets CDR1 to SGHNT and CDR2 to YYREEE.

This clone was detected once. Its antigen is not yet known. Qualities for individual bases were not recorded, and no much larger clone is one base off. The sample consisted of unsorted PBMCs, taken about 5.5 years after starting antiretroviral therapy. The rearranged chain carries TRBV5-4 and TRBJ1-2; 7 central nucleotides agree with TRBD1. This sequence was found in a woman between 40 and 50 years old with HIV. The base sequence is TGTGCCAGCAGCTTAGGGACAGTCCCTTATGGCTACACCTTC. This translates into CASSLGTVPYGYTF.